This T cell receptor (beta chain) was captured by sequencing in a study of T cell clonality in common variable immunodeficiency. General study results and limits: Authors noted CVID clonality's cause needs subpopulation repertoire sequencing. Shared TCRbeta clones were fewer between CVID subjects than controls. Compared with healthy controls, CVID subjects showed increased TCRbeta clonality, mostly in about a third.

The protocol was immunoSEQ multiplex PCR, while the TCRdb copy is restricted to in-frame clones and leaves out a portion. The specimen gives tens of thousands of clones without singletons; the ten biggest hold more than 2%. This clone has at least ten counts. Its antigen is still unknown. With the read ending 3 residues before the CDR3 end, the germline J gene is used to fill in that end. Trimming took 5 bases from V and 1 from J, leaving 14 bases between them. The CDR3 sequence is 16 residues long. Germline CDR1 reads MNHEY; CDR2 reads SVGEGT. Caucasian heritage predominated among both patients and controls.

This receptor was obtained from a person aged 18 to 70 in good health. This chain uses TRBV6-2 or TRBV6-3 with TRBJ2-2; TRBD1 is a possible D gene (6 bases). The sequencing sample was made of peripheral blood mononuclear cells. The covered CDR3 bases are TGTGCCAGCAGTCCAACAGGGCCAGGGAACACCGGGGAG. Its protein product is CASSPTGPGNTGE. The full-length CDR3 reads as CASSPTGPGNTGELFF.